The 20 T cell receptor beta chains given below trace back to one sample, sequenced in a study of Ad26.COV2.S vaccination and SARS-CoV-2 variants. Here immunoSEQ multiplex PCR was the method, and the copy in TCRdb shows in-frame clones only, minus some. The sample lists around 250,000 clones, around 88% occurring once. Treatment reported: around 19 received Ad26.COV2.S at low or high dose, single or two shots; 5 received placebo; per-sample allocation not given. The study sampled participants on day 63 after the first vaccine or placebo injection. The sequences come from peripheral blood, collected in a trial of Ad26.COV2.S vaccine versus placebo. Receptors were obtained from a person aged 18 to 65 who received the Ad26.COV2.S COVID-19 vaccine or a placebo.

This clone showed up just once. The rearrangement links TRBV6-5 to TRBJ1-4, with 9 bases fitting TRBD1. This CDR3 is 15 amino acids long. V lost 7 bases and J lost 5; bases outside the gene matches: 8. Germline V gene sequence: CDR1 MNHEY, CDR2 SVGAGI. CDR3 sequence: CASTLDRGRNEKLFF. Written as DNA, the CDR3 is TGTGCCAGCACTCTGGACAGGGGAAGAAATGAAAAACTGTTTTTT.

This clone was found many times. The chain links TRBV7-6 to TRBJ1-6; TRBD1 matches 8 bases. CDR1 SGHVS and CDR2 FNYEAQ come from the germline V gene. This CDR3 contains 15 residues. Unmatched junction bases numbered 6, after V lost 5 bases and J lost 6 bases. For the CDR3, the DNA is TGTGCCAGCAGCCAGACAGGGGCGTCTAATTCACCCCTCCACTTT. Encoded protein: CASSQTGASNSPLHF.

The J gene is TRBJ2-2, the V gene TRBV7-2; D is possibly TRBD2 (6 bases). This CDR3 region has 15 residues. In germline, CDR1 is SGHTA, CDR2 FQGNSA. V was shortened by 5 bases and J by 2 bases, with 12 bases between the two germline ends. This CDR3 reads CASSAGRGNTGELFF. The CDR3 coding sequence is TGTGCCAGCAGCGCAGGGCGGGGTAACACCGGGGAGCTGTTTTTT.

The rearrangement joins TRBV5-1 to TRBJ1-1, with 7 bases aligning to TRBD1. Germline-derived CDR1 and CDR2 are SGHRS and YFSETQ. The junction had 9 bases not matched to a gene; V was cut back by 3 bases and J by 4 bases. The CDR3 loop spans 15 amino acids. The CDR3 reads CASSSEGAPGTEAFF. CDR3 DNA sequence: TGCGCCAGCAGCTCGGAGGGGGCCCCTGGCACTGAAGCTTTCTTT.

The CDR3 DNA sequence: TGTGCCAGCAGCTCCGACAGGGTTGAGCAGTTCTTC. Its protein product is CASSSDRVEQFF. The chain couples TRBV7-9 to TRBJ2-1, with TRBD1 matching over 7 bases. Trimming took 4 bases from V and 9 from J; bases not matched to a gene: 3. Germline values: CDR1 SEHNR, CDR2 FQNEAQ (reference sequence). The CDR3 sequence is 12 residues long.

The rearrangement joins TRBV2 to TRBJ2-3, with TRBD1 identical over 8 bases. Germline values: CDR1 SNHLY, CDR2 FYNNEI. V lost 7 bases and J lost 4; bases outside the gene matches: 16. This CDR3 region has 17 residues. Here the CDR3 reads CASNERTGYHTSDTQYF. The DNA of the CDR3 is TGTGCCAGCAACGAGAGGACAGGGTACCATACATCAGATACGCAGTATTTT.

This rearrangement joins TRBV7-2 to TRBJ1-1; possible D gene TRBD1, 5 bases. Germline values: CDR1 SGHTA, CDR2 FQGNSA. This CDR3 comprises 17 residues. The germline V and J ends were trimmed by 6 bases and 0 bases, with 20 bases remaining between them. CDR3 amino acids: CASRRGPGFHMNTEAFF. As DNA, the CDR3 is TGTGCCAGCAGGAGGGGACCGGGGTTCCACATGAACACTGAAGCTTTCTTT.

This chain uses TRBV6-5 with TRBJ1-2; 8 bases are a match to TRBD1. The germline gives CDR1 MNHEY, CDR2 SVGAGI. J was trimmed by 8 bases and V by 4 bases; bases with no gene match: 9. CDR3 size: 14 residues. The CDR3 nucleotides read TGTGCCAGCAGTTCAGGGGGCGCCCCGAGGGGCTACACCTTC. Amino acids: CASSSGGAPRGYTF.

The V and J genes are TRBV6-1 and TRBJ1-2, with D possibly matching TRBD1 (6 bases). The CDR3 extends over 13 amino acids. Trimming left V 2 bases short and J 8 bases short, with 12 bases between. Germline assignment: CDR1 MNHNS and CDR2 SASEGT. The CDR3 DNA is TGTGCCAGCAGTGAATCTGGGGGGGGCGGCTACACCTTC. This codes for CASSESGGGGYTF.

The chain is built from TRBV7-9 and TRBJ2-3, with a tentative D call TRBD2 (6 bases). The germline CDR1 and CDR2 sequences are SEHNR and FQNEAQ (reference sequence). The germline V and J ends were trimmed by 2 bases and 4 bases, with 10 bases remaining between them. The CDR3 is made up of 14 amino acids. The CDR3 sequence is CASSLSGGPDTQYF. The CDR3 DNA follows: TGTGCCAGCAGCTTAAGTGGAGGGCCAGATACGCAGTATTTT.

The chain is built from TRBV4-3 and TRBJ2-1; D is unclear. Trimming shortened V by 1 base and J by 7 bases, and 14 bases separated the two germline ends. Per germline, CDR1 LGHNA and CDR2 YSLEER. This CDR3 contains 15 residues. In nucleotides, the CDR3 is TGCGCCAGCAGCCAAGGGTGGGGTTCGGAAAATGAGCAGTTCTTC. Amino acid sequence: CASSQGWGSENEQFF.

This clone was observed once. The V call is TRBV29-1, the J call TRBJ2-3, with a tentative D call TRBD2 (5 bases). Germline CDR1 is SQVTM and CDR2 is ANQGSEA. The germline V and J ends were trimmed by 4 bases and 6 bases, with 11 bases remaining between them. The CDR3 is made up of 12 amino acids. DNA of the CDR3: TGCAGCGTTGTCTGGGTAGCGGATACGCAGTATTTT. This translates into CSVVWVADTQYF.

The chain couples TRBV14 to TRBJ2-7; D is perhaps TRBD1 (6 bases). Trimming took off 1 base at V and 2 bases at J, with 12 bases between the two ends. This CDR3 has 15 amino acids. Looked up from germline, CDR1 is SGHDN and CDR2 is FVKESK. The CDR3 DNA reads as TGTGCCAGCAGCCAAGGCGGTCAGGGGCCCTACGAGCAGTACTTC. Its translation is CASSQGGQGPYEQYF.

The chain couples TRBV6-5 to TRBJ1-2; D perhaps matches TRBD1 (5 bases). Per germline, CDR1 MNHEY and CDR2 SVGAGI. V lost 6 bases, J lost 1 base, and 12 bases lay in between. This CDR3 comprises 14 residues. Here the CDR3 reads CASRLDILNYGYTF. CDR3 DNA sequence: TGTGCCAGCAGACTGGACATACTTAACTATGGCTACACCTTC.

The chain carries TRBV19 and TRBJ2-5, with a weak D call TRBD2 (5 bases). Looked up from germline, CDR1 is LNHDA and CDR2 is SQIVND (reference sequence). This CDR3 is built from 18 residues. Trimming stripped 3 bases from V and 3 bases from J, with 23 bases between. The CDR3 nucleotides read TGTGCCAGTAGTATCCTATCCCCTAGCTGGGAGCGGAAAGAGACCCAGTACTTC. Protein sequence: CASSILSPSWERKETQYF.

V is TRBV5-1 and J is TRBJ1-3; D call uncertain. CDR3 size: 13 residues. Trimming removed 4 bases at V and 0 bases at J, with 5 bases between. The germline V gene has CDR1 SGHRS and CDR2 YFSETQ. CDR3 nucleotides: TGCGCCAGCAGCCGGTACTCTGGAAACACCATATATTTT. Protein sequence: CASSRYSGNTIYF.

The chain couples TRBV5-3 to TRBJ1-5; 7 positions match TRBD1. TRBV5-3 is reported as an ORF; its role is uncertain. The V segment lost 3 bases and the J segment 5 bases; nucleotides outside the gene matches: 14. The CDR3 contains 17 residues. The CDR3: CARSSPWKGAGDQPQHF. The DNA for the CDR3 is TGTGCCAGAAGCTCGCCCTGGAAGGGGGCTGGCGATCAGCCCCAGCATTTT.

The rearrangement links TRBV29-1 to TRBJ2-5; 8 positions agree with TRBD2. The CDR3 extends over 13 amino acids. The V gene end was trimmed by 8 bases and the J gene end by 5 bases; junction bases not matched to a gene: 10. From germline, CDR1 is SQVTM and CDR2 ANQGSEA. The CDR3 DNA is TGCAGCATACCCGGGGGGGCAGGGGAGACCCAGTACTTC. This codes for CSIPGGAGETQYF.

The chain links TRBV7-2 to TRBJ1-1; D may be TRBD1 (6 bases). The V end lost 7 bases, the J end lost 2 bases, and 14 bases lay between the germline ends. The CDR3 totals 14 residues. Germline V CDR1 and CDR2: SGHTA, FQGNSA. The CDR3 sequence: CASTGGHSNTEAFF. In DNA, the CDR3 is TGTGCCAGCACCGGGGGGCATTCCAACACTGAAGCTTTCTTT.

This clone was detected only a few times. The chain joins TRBV7-9 to TRBJ1-2, with D perhaps matching TRBD1 (5 bases). CDR3 length equals 14 residues. The V gene lost 5 bases and the J gene lost 6 bases, with 16 bases spanning the gap. CDR1 SEHNR and CDR2 FQNEAQ come from the germline V gene (reference sequence). The CDR3 DNA reads TGTGCCAGCAGCCCGCTGGATCAGACAGATGGCTACACCTTC. This sequence encodes CASSPLDQTDGYTF.